This T cell receptor beta chain was found in a study of shared clonotypes between healthy human individuals. Trimming shortened V by 1 base and J by 2 bases, and 15 bases separated the two germline ends. This CDR3 spans 16 amino acids. Germline V lookup: CDR1 SGHTA, CDR2 FQGNSA. Study-wide results and limits: Researchers sampled blood only, noting tissue repertoires likely differ.

In regard to this clone: Its antigen is unknown.

Sequenced by immunoSEQ multiplex PCR; TCRdb stores in-frame clones only, minus some. Of roughly 2.2 million clones listed, approximately 93% were seen once; the top ten hold 0.39%. This clonotype was sampled from a man aged 18 to 29 in good health. Some clones in this sample may be carry-over from other donors' samples. The specimen sequenced was naive CD4+ T cells from PBMCs. As for subset: CD45RA+ positively selected. This sequence joins TRBV7-2 and TRBJ2-7; D is perhaps TRBD2 (5 bases). CDR3 DNA sequence: TGTGCCAGCAGCTTAGTCGATTCGGACTTCGCCTACGAGCAGTACTTC. This gives the protein CASSLVDSDFAYEQYF.